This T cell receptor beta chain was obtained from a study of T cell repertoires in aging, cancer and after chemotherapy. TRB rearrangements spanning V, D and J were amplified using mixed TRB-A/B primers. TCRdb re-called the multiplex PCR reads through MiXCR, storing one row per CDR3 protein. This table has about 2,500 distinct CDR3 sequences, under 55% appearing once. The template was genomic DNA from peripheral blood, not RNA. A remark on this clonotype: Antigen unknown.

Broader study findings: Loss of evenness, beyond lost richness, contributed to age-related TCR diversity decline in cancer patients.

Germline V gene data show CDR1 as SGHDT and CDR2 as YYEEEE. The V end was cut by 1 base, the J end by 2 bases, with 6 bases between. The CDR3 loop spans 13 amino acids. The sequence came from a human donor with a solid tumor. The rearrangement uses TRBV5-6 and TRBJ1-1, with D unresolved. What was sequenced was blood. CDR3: CASSLLGNTEAFF. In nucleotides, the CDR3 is TGTGCCAGCAGCTTGCTGGGAAACACTGAAGCTTTCTTT. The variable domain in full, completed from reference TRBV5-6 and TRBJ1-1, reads DAGVTQSPTHLIKTRGQQVTLRCSPKSGHDTVSWYQQALGQGPQFIFQYYEEEERQRGNFPDRFSGHQFPNYSSELNVNALLLGDSALYLCASSLLGNTEAFFGQGTRLTVV.